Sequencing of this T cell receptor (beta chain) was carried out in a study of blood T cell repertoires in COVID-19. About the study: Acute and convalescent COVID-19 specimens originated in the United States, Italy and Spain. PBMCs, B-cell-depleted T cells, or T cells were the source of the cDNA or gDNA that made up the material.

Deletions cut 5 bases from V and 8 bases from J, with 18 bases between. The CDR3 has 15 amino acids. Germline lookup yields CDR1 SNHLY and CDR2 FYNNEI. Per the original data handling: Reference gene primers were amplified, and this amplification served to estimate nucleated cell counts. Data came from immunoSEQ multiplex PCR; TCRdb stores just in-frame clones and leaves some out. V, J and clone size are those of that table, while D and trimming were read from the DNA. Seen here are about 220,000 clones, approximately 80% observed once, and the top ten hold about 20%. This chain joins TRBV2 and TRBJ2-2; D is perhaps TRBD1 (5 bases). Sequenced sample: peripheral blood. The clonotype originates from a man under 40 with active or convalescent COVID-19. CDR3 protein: CASSRNPREGGELFF. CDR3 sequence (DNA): TGTGCCAGCAGTCGGAACCCCAGGGAAGGAGGGGAGCTGTTTTTT. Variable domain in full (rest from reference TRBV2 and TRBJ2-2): EPEVTQTPSHQVTQMGQEVILRCVPISNHLYFYWYRQILGQKVEFLVSFYNNEISEKSEIFDDQFSVERPDGSNFTLKIRSTKLEDSAMYFCASSRNPREGGELFFGEGSRLTVL.